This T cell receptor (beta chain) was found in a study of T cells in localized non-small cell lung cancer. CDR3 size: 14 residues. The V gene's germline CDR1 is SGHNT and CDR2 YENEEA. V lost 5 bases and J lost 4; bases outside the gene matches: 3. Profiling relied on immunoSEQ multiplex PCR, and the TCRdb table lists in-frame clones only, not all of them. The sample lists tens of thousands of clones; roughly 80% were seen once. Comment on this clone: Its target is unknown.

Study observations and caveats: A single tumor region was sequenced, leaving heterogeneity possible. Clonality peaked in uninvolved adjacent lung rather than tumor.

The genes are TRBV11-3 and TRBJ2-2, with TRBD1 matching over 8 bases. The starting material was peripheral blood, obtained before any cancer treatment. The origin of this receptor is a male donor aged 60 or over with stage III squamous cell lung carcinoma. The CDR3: CASSQGAGTGELFF. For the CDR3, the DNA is TGTGCCAGCAGCCAGGGGGCAGGCACCGGGGAGCTGTTTTTT.